Below, 10 T cell receptor beta chains from the same sample are listed, as sequenced in a study of blood T cell repertoires in COVID-19. Measured with immunoSEQ multiplex PCR; TCRdb has only the in-frame clones, and not every one. The sample records about 64,000 clones, 65% to 90% being singletons. The sample comprised peripheral blood. The receptors originated from a man aged 50 to 60 with active COVID-19.

This chain joins TRBV24-1 and TRBJ1-1; 11 bases are shared with TRBD1. The CDR3 has 17 amino acids. Germline V gene lookup returns CDR1 KGHDR and CDR2 SFDVKD. V lost 2 bases and J lost 11; bases outside the gene matches: 15. The CDR3 DNA sequence: TGTGCCACCAGTGATTACAAGGGTCGGACAGGGGGCGCGGGCGCTTTCTTT. Its protein product is CATSDYKGRTGGAGAFF.

This chain links TRBV10-2 with TRBJ2-3; TRBD1 aligns across 8 bases. The V segment lost 6 bases and the J segment 2 bases; nucleotides outside the gene matches: 4. The CDR3 spans 14 residues. Per the germline V gene, CDR1 is WSHSY and CDR2 is SAAADI. The CDR3 region is CASRKDRDTDTQYF. The CDR3 DNA is TGCGCCAGCAGGAAGGACAGGGACACAGATACGCAGTATTTT.

This clone occurred once. The rearrangement links TRBV29-1 to TRBJ1-3; unclear D gene. V was cut by 4 bases and J by 0 bases, with 7 bases left in between. Germline-derived CDR1 and CDR2 are SQVTM and ANQGSEA. The length of the CDR3 is 13 residues. The CDR3 nucleotides read TGCAGCGTTGGAGTTGACTCTGGAAACACCATATATTTT. It is translated as CSVGVDSGNTIYF.

V gene TRBV5-1 combines with J gene TRBJ2-5, with TRBD1 matching 7 bases. The CDR3 has 12 residues. V trimming: 4 bases; J trimming: 6 bases; junction bases outside the gene matches: 3. The germline CDR1 and CDR2 sequences are SGHRS and YFSETQ. The CDR3 protein is CASSRDRQTQYF. In DNA, the CDR3 is TGCGCCAGCAGCCGGGACAGACAGACCCAGTACTTC.

The chain couples TRBV4-1 to TRBJ2-5, with 8 bases fitting TRBD2. CDR1 is MGHRA, CDR2 YSYEKL, per germline. Germline trimming cut 4 bases from V and 4 bases from J; bases unmatched to any gene: 11. The CDR3 runs to 16 residues. In DNA, the CDR3 is TGCGCCAGCAGCCCTGGGAACGGGGGGGCAGCAGAGACCCAGTACTTC. Translating gives CASSPGNGGAAETQYF.

V usage is TRBV7-9 and J usage is TRBJ2-7; possible D gene TRBD2, 5 bases. Trimming pared 5 bases from V and 3 bases from J, leaving 14 bases between. The germline CDR1 and CDR2 sequences are SEHNR and FQNEAQ (reference sequence). The CDR3 has 14 amino acids. The CDR3 reads CASSPGMIDYEQYF. The CDR3 region has the DNA TGTGCCAGCAGCCCCGGGATGATAGACTACGAGCAGTACTTC.

V usage is TRBV5-6 and J usage is TRBJ2-7; a weak D match, TRBD1 (5 bases). Looked up from germline, CDR1 is SGHDT and CDR2 is YYEEEE. V shed 9 bases and J shed 7 bases, with 17 bases lying between them. The CDR3 sequence is 12 residues long. Here the CDR3 DNA reads TGTGCCACACGACAGACCTTTGGGGAGCAGTACTTC. The encoded protein is CATRQTFGEQYF. Variable domain in full (rest from reference TRBV5-6 and TRBJ2-7): DAGVTQSPTHLIKTRGQQVTLRCSPKSGHDTVSWYQQALGQGPQFIFQYYEEEERQRGNFPDRFSGHQFPNYSSELNVNALLLGDSALYLCATRQTFGEQYFGPGTRLTVT.

The V call is TRBV4-3, the J call TRBJ2-7, with TRBD1 matching 7 bases. CDR1 is LGHNA, CDR2 YSLEER, per germline. CDR3 length equals 13 residues. J gave up 8 bases and V 0 bases, and 4 bases lay outside the gene matches. The CDR3 protein is CASSQEWGQKQYF. The CDR3, as DNA: TGCGCCAGCAGCCAAGAATGGGGACAGAAGCAGTACTTC.

V gene TRBV5-1 combines with J gene TRBJ2-3; 8 bases map to TRBD2. The germline gives CDR1 SGHRS, CDR2 YFSETQ. This CDR3 spans 14 amino acids. The V and J ends lost 3 bases and 4 bases, in that order; junction bases with no gene match: 4. In DNA, the CDR3 is TGCGCCAGCAGCTCCCCAGCGGGGGCAGATACGCAGTATTTT. Its translation: CASSSPAGADTQYF. Full variable domain (rest looked up from reference TRBV5-1 and TRBJ2-3): KAGVTQTPRYLIKTRGQQVTLSCSPISGHRSVSWYQQTPGQGLQFLFEYFSETQRNKGNFPGRFSGRQFSNSRSEMNVSTLELGDSALYLCASSSPAGADTQYFGPGTRLTVL.

This rearrangement joins TRBV7-3 to TRBJ2-1, with 8 bases identical to TRBD2. Unmatched junction bases numbered 10, after V lost 1 base and J lost 5 bases. Germline V gives CDR1 SGHTA, CDR2 FQGTGA. There are 17 residues in the CDR3. DNA of the CDR3: TGTGCCAGCAGCTTAAGAAGGAGTAGCGGGGAAGACAATGAGCAGTTCTTC. Translating it yields CASSLRRSSGEDNEQFF.